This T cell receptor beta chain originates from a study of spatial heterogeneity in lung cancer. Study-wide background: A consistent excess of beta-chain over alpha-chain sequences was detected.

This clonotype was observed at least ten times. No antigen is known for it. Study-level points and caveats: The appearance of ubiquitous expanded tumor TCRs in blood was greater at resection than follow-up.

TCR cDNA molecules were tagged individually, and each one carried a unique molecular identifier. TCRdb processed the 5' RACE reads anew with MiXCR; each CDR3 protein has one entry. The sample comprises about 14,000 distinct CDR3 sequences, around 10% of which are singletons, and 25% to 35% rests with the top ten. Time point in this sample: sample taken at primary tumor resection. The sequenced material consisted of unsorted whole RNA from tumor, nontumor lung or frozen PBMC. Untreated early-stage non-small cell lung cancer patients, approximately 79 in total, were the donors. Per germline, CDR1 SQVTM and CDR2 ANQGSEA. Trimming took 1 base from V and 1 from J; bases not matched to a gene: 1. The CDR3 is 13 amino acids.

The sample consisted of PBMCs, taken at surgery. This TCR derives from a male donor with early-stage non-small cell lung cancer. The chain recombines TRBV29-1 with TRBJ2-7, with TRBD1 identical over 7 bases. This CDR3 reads CSVEVQGSYEQYF. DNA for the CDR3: TGCAGCGTTGAAGTACAGGGGTCCTACGAGCAGTACTTC.